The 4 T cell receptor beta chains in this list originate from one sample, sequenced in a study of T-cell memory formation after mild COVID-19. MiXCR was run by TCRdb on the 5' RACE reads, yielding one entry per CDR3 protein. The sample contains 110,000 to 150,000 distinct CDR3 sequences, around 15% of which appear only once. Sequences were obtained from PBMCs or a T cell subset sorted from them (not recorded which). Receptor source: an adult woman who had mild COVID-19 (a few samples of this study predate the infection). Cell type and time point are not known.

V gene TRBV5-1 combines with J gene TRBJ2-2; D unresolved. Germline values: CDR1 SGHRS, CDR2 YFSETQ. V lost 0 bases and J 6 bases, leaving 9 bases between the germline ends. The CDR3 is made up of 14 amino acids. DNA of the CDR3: TGCGCCAGCAGCTTGGCGGAGCAGGCCGGGGAGCTGTTTTTT. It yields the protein CASSLAEQAGELFF.

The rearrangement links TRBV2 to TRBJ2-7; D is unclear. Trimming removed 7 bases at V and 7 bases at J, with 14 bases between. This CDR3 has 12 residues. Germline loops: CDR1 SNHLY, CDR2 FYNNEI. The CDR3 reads CASTGHHGEQYF. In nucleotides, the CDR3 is TGTGCCAGCACCGGGCACCATGGAGAGCAGTACTTC.

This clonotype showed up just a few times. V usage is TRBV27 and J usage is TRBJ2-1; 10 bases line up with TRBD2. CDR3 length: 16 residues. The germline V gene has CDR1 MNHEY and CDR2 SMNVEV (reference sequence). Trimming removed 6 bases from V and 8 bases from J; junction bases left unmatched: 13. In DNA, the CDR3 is TGTGCCAGCAGAAAAATAGCGGGAGGAGCGGTGGATGAGCAGTTCTTC. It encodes CASRKIAGGAVDEQFF.

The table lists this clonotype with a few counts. The CDR3 region is CATTTGGGETQYF. CDR3 in DNA: TGTGCCACCACAACAGGGGGGGGCGAGACCCAGTACTTC. The chain combines TRBV25-1 with TRBJ2-5; a possible D gene is TRBD1 (8 bases). With 10 bases removed from V and 5 bases from J, the gap between germline ends came to 17 bases. In germline, CDR1 is MGHDK, CDR2 SYGVNS. CDR3 length equals 13 residues.